This T cell receptor beta chain derives from a study of breast tumors, draining lymph nodes, adjacent tissues. Regarding the study as a whole: Luminal-like breast cancer showed significantly greater tumor-nontumor repertoire similarity than basal-like breast cancer did. The lymph node origin of tumor T cells was framed as consistent with a hypothesis, not demonstrated. Tumor repertoires ranked between lymph nodes and nontumor tissue in diversity, with V and J gene preferences.

A single record per CDR3 protein comes from TCRdb applying MiXCR to the multiplex PCR reads. The table includes over 250,000 distinct CDR3 sequences, 30% to 35% detected once. Axillary draining lymph nodes of breast cancer patients supplied the node samples. This clonotype was seen ten or more times. What it recognizes is unknown. The germline V gene encodes CDR1 MNHEY and CDR2 SVGAGI. The CDR3 has 16 residues. J gave up 0 bases and V 7 bases, and 9 bases lay outside the gene matches. This clonotype originated in a female donor with breast cancer. Some clones in this sample may be carry-over from other donors' samples. The chain uses TRBV6-5 and TRBJ2-3, with 8 bases lining up with TRBD2. Sample: axillary lymph node tissue. For the CDR3, the DNA is TGTGCCAGCATAGTAATCGGGAGGGGTAGCACAGATACGCAGTATTTT. The encoded protein is CASIVIGRGSTDTQYF.